One and the same sample provided the 31 T cell receptor beta chains below, sequenced in a study of T cell repertoires in cytomegalovirus infection. One entry per CDR3 protein, called by TCRdb with MiXCR from the reads. This table holds about 830,000 distinct CDR3 sequences, about 30% found once. These receptors have no identified antigens. The material was cultured CD8+ T cells from PBMCs, obtained from culture after CMV antigen stimulation. These receptors were taken from a human donor in good health (CMV status not recorded). Some clones in this sample may be carry-over from other donors' samples.

This clonotype was observed at least ten times. This chain uses TRBV7-2 with TRBJ2-4; 8 bases align to TRBD1. The CDR3 loop spans 17 amino acids. From germline, CDR1 is SGHTA and CDR2 FQGNSA. V shed 0 bases, J shed 6 bases, and the junction held 10 bases outside the gene matches. CDR3 sequence reads: CASSLAPGQGLRNIQYF. The DNA for the CDR3 is TGTGCCAGCAGCTTAGCGCCCGGACAGGGTTTAAGAAACATTCAGTACTTC.

The table lists this clonotype with a few counts. This chain joins TRBV9 and TRBJ2-6; D remains unclear. V gave up 3 bases and J gave up 0 bases, with 7 bases separating them. The CDR3 is made up of 15 amino acids. CDR1 and CDR2 from the germline V gene are SGDLS and YYNGEE. The CDR3 loop reads CASSGRVSGANVLTF. The CDR3 DNA reads TGTGCCAGCAGCGGACGGGTCTCTGGGGCCAACGTCCTGACTTTC. The whole variable domain, filled in from reference TRBV9 and TRBJ2-6, reads DSGVTQTPKHLITATGQRVTLRCSPRSGDLSVYWYQQSLDQGLQFLIQYYNGEERAKGNILERFSAQQFPDLHSELNLSSLELGDSALYFCASSGRVSGANVLTFGAGSRLTVL.

The genes are TRBV7-9 and TRBJ1-2; D remains ambiguous. Trimming stripped 5 bases from V and 6 bases from J, with 13 bases between. The CDR3 covers 13 residues. Per germline, CDR1 SEHNR and CDR2 FQNEAQ (reference sequence). CDR3 amino acids: CASSLLRADGYTF. The CDR3 DNA reads TGTGCCAGCAGCCTCCTTAGGGCCGATGGCTACACCTTC.

The J gene is TRBJ2-1, the V gene TRBV5-5, with 8 bases identical to TRBD1. V shed 0 bases and J 2 bases; nucleotides not matched to a gene: 4. CDR1 and CDR2 (germline): SGHKS, YYEKEE (reference sequence). The CDR3 has 16 residues. As DNA, the CDR3 is TGTGCCAGCAGCTTGGCTGGACAGGGAACCTACAATGAGCAGTTCTTC. Translation: CASSLAGQGTYNEQFF.

Only a few counts were recorded for this clonotype. The chain links TRBV2 to TRBJ2-2; possible D gene TRBD2, 5 bases. Trimming pared 8 bases from V and 3 bases from J, leaving 13 bases between. Germline V gene lookup returns CDR1 SNHLY and CDR2 FYNNEI. CDR3 length equals 14 residues. The CDR3: CASENGVDTGELFF. Written as DNA, the CDR3 is TGTGCCAGCGAGAACGGGGTCGACACCGGGGAGCTGTTTTTT.

Of note for this clonotype: This may arise from a read error, as a much more abundant clone is one base away. This is likely a read error, given that the CDR3 carries no conserved phenylalanine or tryptophan at its end. The chain couples TRBV7-2 to TRBJ2-3, with 11 bases lining up with TRBD2. Germline CDR1 is SGHTA and CDR2 is FQGNSA. The CDR3 covers 16 residues. V lost 7 bases, J lost 6 bases, and 12 bases stayed unmatched. The CDR3 DNA follows: TGTGCCAGCACCGGCCGGTCTAGCGGGGGGACTGATACGCAGTATTCT. It codes for CASTGRSSGGTDTQYS.

The chain is built from TRBV12-3 or TRBV12-4 and TRBJ1-2; D unclear. Trimming left V 6 bases short and J 6 bases short, with 14 bases between. This CDR3 region has 13 residues. CDR3 DNA: TGTGCCAGCAGCCCGAGGTCCGGACATGGCTACACCTTC. Translating it yields CASSPRSGHGYTF.

The genes are TRBV20-1 and TRBJ2-3; 13 positions agree with TRBD2. Germline lookup yields CDR1 DFQATT and CDR2 SNEGSKA (reference sequence). With 1 base clipped from V and 6 bases from J, the junction kept 7 bases outside the gene matches. The CDR3 loop spans 16 amino acids. CDR3 DNA: TGCAGTGCTAGAGCGACTAGCGGGGGGCCCGCGGATACGCAGTATTTT. Residues: CSARATSGGPADTQYF.

The chain carries TRBV27 and TRBJ1-1; 7 bases fit TRBD1. Per the germline V gene, CDR1 is MNHEY and CDR2 is SMNVEV (reference sequence). CDR3 length equals 16 residues. With V trimmed by 2 bases and J by 4 bases, 10 bases remained unmatched. CDR3 coding DNA: TGTGCCAGCAGTTTAGACAGGGCCGTGGGGAGCACTGAAGCTTTCTTT. This translates into CASSLDRAVGSTEAFF.

This chain joins TRBV6-6 and TRBJ2-1; D is unclear. The CDR3 consists of 12 residues. Between the trimmed V and J ends, which lost 6 bases and 6 bases, there was a span of 9 bases. Looked up from germline, CDR1 is MNHNY and CDR2 is SVGAGI (reference sequence). In DNA, the CDR3 is TGTGCCAGCAGGCTCGGGTCCAATGAGCAGTTCTTC. Protein product: CASRLGSNEQFF.

The chain links TRBV18 to TRBJ1-1; D gene ambiguous. Per germline, CDR1 KGHSH and CDR2 LQKENI. This CDR3 is built from 15 residues. The V end was cut by 1 base, the J end by 0 bases, with 9 bases between. This CDR3 is CASSPQLGMNTEAFF. CDR3 sequence (DNA): TGTGCCAGCTCACCACAATTGGGGATGAACACTGAAGCTTTCTTT.

CDR3 amino acids: CASSGGTSGGRVDTQYF. In nucleotides, the CDR3 is TGTGCCAGCAGCGGGGGGACTAGCGGGGGGCGTGTAGATACGCAGTATTTT. The chain employs TRBV5-4 and TRBJ2-3; 15 bases are a match to TRBD2. CDR1 SGHNT and CDR2 YYREEE come from the germline V gene (reference sequence). CDR3 length: 17 amino acids. Trimming cost V 4 bases and J 5 bases; bases outside gene matches: 8.

The chain joins TRBV6-2 or TRBV6-3 to TRBJ2-1, with TRBD2 as a possible D gene (5 bases). Trimming shortened V by 4 bases and J by 3 bases, and 13 bases separated the two germline ends. Germline CDR1 and CDR2: MNHEY and SVGEGT. The CDR3 totals 15 residues. In DNA, the CDR3 is TGTGCCAGCAGTTCCCGGGAAGGTAACTACAATGAGCAGTTCTTC. Translation: CASSSREGNYNEQFF.

At least ten counts were recorded for this clonotype. The rearrangement links TRBV7-8 to TRBJ2-2; D unclear. The V end was cut by 1 base, the J end by 4 bases, with 4 bases between. Looked up from germline, CDR1 is SGHVS and CDR2 is FQNEAQ. This CDR3 has 13 residues. The CDR3 is CASSLESTGELFF. Written as DNA, the CDR3 is TGTGCCAGCAGCTTAGAGAGCACCGGGGAGCTGTTTTTT.

This rearrangement joins TRBV5-1 to TRBJ1-5, with TRBD1 matching over 7 bases. Per the germline V gene, CDR1 is SGHRS and CDR2 is YFSETQ. The CDR3 length is 15 residues. The junction had 3 bases not matched to a gene; V was cut back by 0 bases and J by 3 bases. The DNA for the CDR3 is TGCGCCAGCAGCTTGGACAGGGGAGACAATCAGCCCCAGCATTTT. Its protein is CASSLDRGDNQPQHF.

This clonotype was seen a few times. V usage is TRBV2 and J usage is TRBJ2-7; D remains unclear. The CDR3 contains 11 residues. Trimming pared 3 bases from V and 3 bases from J, leaving 3 bases between. The germline V gene has CDR1 SNHLY and CDR2 FYNNEI. The CDR3 region has the DNA TGTGCCAGCAGTGAGAACTACGAGCAGTACGTC. Encoded protein: CASSENYEQYV.

The V gene is TRBV14, the J gene TRBJ2-3, with TRBD2 identical over 7 bases. Germline V gene sequence: CDR1 SGHDN, CDR2 FVKESK. After removal of 8 bases from V and 4 bases from J, the junction contained 3 bases not matched to a gene. The CDR3 spans 12 residues. CDR3 nucleotide sequence: TGTGCCAGCCAAGCGGGGTCAGATACGCAGTATTTT. Protein: CASQAGSDTQYF.

V gene TRBV2 combines with J gene TRBJ1-5, with TRBD1 as a possible D gene (5 bases). V gave up 3 bases and J gave up 4 bases, with 7 bases separating them. The CDR3 is 13 amino acids. From germline, CDR1 is SNHLY and CDR2 FYNNEI. The CDR3 here is CASSEPGNQPQHF. The CDR3 DNA sequence: TGTGCCAGCAGTGAGCCAGGGAATCAGCCCCAGCATTTT.

The gene calls are TRBV18 and TRBJ2-7; D tentatively reads TRBD1 or TRBD2 (6 bases each). Germline V gene data show CDR1 as KGHSH and CDR2 as LQKENI. The CDR3 totals 15 residues. V was cut by 5 bases and J by 2 bases, with 16 bases left in between. The CDR3 is CASSGWRGKAYEQYF. CDR3 coding DNA: TGTGCCAGCTCAGGTTGGAGGGGGAAGGCCTACGAGCAGTACTTC.

The chain couples TRBV6-6 to TRBJ1-5; TRBD1 might be the D (6 bases). This CDR3 spans 16 amino acids. In germline, CDR1 is MNHNY, CDR2 SVGAGI (reference sequence). Between the trimmed V and J ends, which lost 5 bases and 0 bases, there was a span of 14 bases. In DNA, the CDR3 is TGTGCCAGCAGTCAACCCACAGGGATTAGCAATCAGCCCCAGCATTTT. Encoded protein: CASSQPTGISNQPQHF.

The CDR3 region has the DNA TGTGCCAGCAGCCCTTCAATCGGGGACAGGGTCAATGAGCAGTTCTTC. It encodes CASSPSIGDRVNEQFF. The chain couples TRBV7-9 to TRBJ2-1; TRBD1 aligns across 9 bases. V gave up 5 bases and J gave up 6 bases; unmatched junction bases: 11. Germline V lookup: CDR1 SEHNR, CDR2 FQNEAQ (reference sequence). The CDR3 has 16 residues.

The J gene is TRBJ2-3, the V gene TRBV5-6; D is unresolved. The germline V gene encodes CDR1 SGHDT and CDR2 YYEEEE. This CDR3 is built from 15 residues. V was pared by 0 bases and J by 2 bases, with 10 bases between. DNA for the CDR3: TGTGCCAGCAGCTTGGAACAAGCTTACACAGATACGCAGTATTTT. Its translation: CASSLEQAYTDTQYF.

This clonotype was seen a few times. J is TRBJ2-7 and V is TRBV5-5; the match to TRBD2 covers 9 bases. The CDR3 runs 16 residues. Germline V gene data show CDR1 as SGHKS and CDR2 as YYEKEE (reference sequence). With V trimmed by 2 bases and J by 4 bases, 10 bases remained unmatched. CDR3 loop: CASSFGPASGVYEQYF. The CDR3, as DNA: TGTGCCAGCAGCTTCGGACCGGCTAGCGGGGTGTACGAGCAGTACTTC.

J is TRBJ1-5 and V is TRBV27; TRBD1 matches at 10 bases. Germline CDR1 MNHEY, CDR2 SMNVEV (reference sequence). This CDR3 has 17 residues. Trimming cost V 6 bases and J 3 bases; bases outside gene matches: 11. CDR3 region: CASSPRDRGLNNQPQHF. The CDR3 nucleotides read TGTGCCAGCAGCCCCCGGGACAGGGGCTTAAACAATCAGCCCCAGCATTTT.

This clonotype turned up a few times. The chain uses TRBV4-1 and TRBJ2-3, with TRBD2 as a possible D gene (6 bases). Germline V CDR1 and CDR2: MGHRA, YSYEKL. V lost 1 base and J 2 bases, leaving 16 bases between the germline ends. The CDR3 is 17 amino acids. The DNA of the CDR3 is TGCGCCAGCAGCCAAGTAGTCGGTAGCGGCTACACAGATACGCAGTATTTT. Amino acid sequence: CASSQVVGSGYTDTQYF.

Only a few counts were recorded for this clonotype. The rearrangement uses TRBV19 and TRBJ1-6, with unresolved D. The CDR3 sequence is 16 residues long. CDR1 is LNHDA, CDR2 SQIVND, per germline (reference sequence). Trimming left V 2 bases short and J 4 bases short, with 12 bases between. The CDR3 nucleotides read TGTGCCAGTAGTATAAAGTTCGGCGGTTATAATTCACCCCTCCACTTT. The encoded protein is CASSIKFGGYNSPLHF.

This clonotype was seen at least ten times. The V gene is TRBV7-2, the J gene TRBJ1-6, with D tentatively TRBD1 (6 bases). From germline, CDR1 is SGHTA and CDR2 FQGNSA. V was trimmed by 6 bases and J by 0 bases, leaving 18 bases between them. The CDR3 runs 18 residues. The CDR3 loop reads CASRLSWTESSYNSPLHF. DNA of the CDR3: TGTGCCAGCAGACTTTCCTGGACAGAAAGCTCCTATAATTCACCCCTCCACTTT. The full variable domain, with the rest looked up from reference TRBV7-2 and TRBJ1-6, is GAGVSQSPSNKVTEKGKDVELRCDPISGHTALYWYRQSLGQGLEFLIYFQGNSAPDKSGLPSDRFSAERTGGSVSTLTIQRTQQEDSAVYLCASRLSWTESSYNSPLHFGNGTRLTVT.

The rearrangement joins TRBV29-1 to TRBJ2-1; TRBD1 or TRBD2 may be the D gene (5 bases each). The CDR3 extends over 14 amino acids. CDR1 SQVTM and CDR2 ANQGSEA come from the germline V gene. Trimming pared 1 base from V and 8 bases from J, leaving 15 bases between. The CDR3 sequence: CSVEGRWRGDEQFF. The CDR3 DNA reads TGCAGCGTTGAAGGAAGGTGGCGAGGGGATGAGCAGTTCTTC.

A single count supports this clonotype. This chain joins TRBV6-5 and TRBJ1-1; no definite D call. Looked up from germline, CDR1 is MNHEY and CDR2 is SVGAGI. The CDR3 runs 15 residues. Deletions cut 0 bases from V and 3 bases from J, with 11 bases between. The CDR3 DNA sequence: TGTGCCAGCAGTTACTCGGGCGTTCGAGACACTGAAGCTTTCTTT. Translation: CASSYSGVRDTEAFF.

The rearrangement uses TRBV27 and TRBJ2-1; D is unclear. Trimming stripped 0 bases from V and 8 bases from J, with 17 bases between. Per germline, CDR1 MNHEY and CDR2 SMNVEV (reference sequence). This CDR3 spans 16 amino acids. CDR3 loop: CASSLSDPNPWDEQFF. The CDR3 DNA reads as TGTGCCAGCAGTTTATCGGATCCTAACCCCTGGGATGAGCAGTTCTTC.

In its sample, this clonotype was seen once. The junction differs from germline at one of its ends, possibly a read error. The chain recombines TRBV6-1 with TRBJ2-7; either TRBD1 or TRBD2 may fit D (5 bases each). The CDR3 consists of 15 residues. Looked up from germline, CDR1 is MNHNS and CDR2 is SASEGT. In nucleotides, the CDR3 is TGTGCCAACAGTGAAACGGAGTCCTGGGGGTCCGAGCAGTACTTC. Translated, it gives CANSETESWGSEQYF.